Sequencing of this T cell receptor (beta chain) was carried out in a study of T cell repertoires in cytomegalovirus infection. About the study: Newly reported HLA-C-restricted and thoroughly characterized HLA-B-restricted CMV epitopes were employed. Indicated by public TCR beta signatures were CMV infection and matching HLA type.

V gave up 1 base and J gave up 4 bases, with 5 bases separating them. This CDR3 is 13 amino acids long. Germline V gene lookup returns CDR1 SGHVS and CDR2 FQNEAQ. TCRdb reprocessed the reads with MiXCR, giving one entry per CDR3 protein. The sample lists a few hundred thousand distinct CDR3 sequences; about 42% were seen once. This clonotype was seen more than once but under ten times. Its target is unknown. The receptor comes from a human donor in good health (CMV status not recorded). Some clones in this sample may be carry-over from other donors' samples. V usage is TRBV7-8 and J usage is TRBJ1-5; the D is unclear. The sequencing here drew on cultured PBMCs, taken from culture after CMV antigen stimulation. The CDR3 bases are TGTGCCAGCAGCTTAGGTAAAAATCAGCCCCAGCATTTT. This gives the protein CASSLGKNQPQHF.